These 22 T cell receptor beta chains share one sample of origin, sequenced in a study of T cells in Graves' hyperthyroidism and ophthalmopathy. TCR beta CDR3 regions were amplified from RNA. The TCR CDR3 first-round RT-PCR relied on the HTBI primer set. TCRdb reprocessed the multiplex PCR reads with MiXCR, giving one entry per CDR3 protein. The top ten clones hold roughly 8.2% of a sample with under 700,000 distinct CDR3 sequences, roughly 50% of them seen once. The sample comprised peripheral blood or thyroid tissue (not recorded which). The source is a woman aged 18-35 years with Graves' hyperthyroidism.

The table lists this clonotype with a few counts. The CDR3 is CAIRKTGETEAFF. CDR3 bases: TGTGCCATCAGGAAGACAGGAGAAACTGAAGCTTTCTTT. The V call is TRBV10-3, the J call TRBJ1-1, with a weak D call TRBD1 (6 bases). CDR3 length: 13 amino acids. Trimming left V 6 bases short and J 5 bases short, with 13 bases between. Germline loops: CDR1 ENHRY, CDR2 SYGVKD.

In the case of this clonotype: Relative to the germline gene, one junction end is altered; a read error may explain this. V and J are TRBV19 and TRBJ1-5; D not resolved. Germline CDR1 reads LNHDA; CDR2 reads SQIVND (reference sequence). CDR3 length: 13 residues. DNA for the CDR3: TGTGCCAGTACGTCGGCACTCAATCAGTCCCAGCATTTT. Translating gives CASTSALNQSQHF.

This clonotype was detected only a few times. J is TRBJ2-7 and V is TRBV11-3, with a tentative D call TRBD2 (5 bases). The CDR3 is made up of 14 amino acids. V was shortened by 3 bases and J by 2 bases, with 11 bases between the two germline ends. Germline V gene sequence: CDR1 SGHNT, CDR2 YENEEA. The CDR3 is CASSFLDGTYEQYF. CDR3 sequence (DNA): TGTGCCAGCAGCTTTTTGGACGGGACCTACGAGCAGTACTTC.

V is TRBV10-3 and J is TRBJ1-4; possibly TRBD1 for D (5 bases). Per the germline V gene, CDR1 is ENHRY and CDR2 is SYGVKD. Deletions cut 10 bases from V and 16 bases from J, with 13 bases between. CDR3 size: 9 residues. The CDR3, as DNA: TGTGCCACCGGGGGGACGGGGTTTTTT. Encoded protein: CATGGTGFF.

This clonotype was recorded a few times. V is TRBV14 and J is TRBJ1-5; D is unresolved. The ends were cut back, 3 bases at V and 7 bases at J, with 10 bases in the middle. The CDR3 covers 13 residues. Germline loops: CDR1 SGHDN, CDR2 FVKESK. The CDR3 reads CASSQSGSQPQHF. The DNA for the CDR3 is TGTGCCAGCAGCCAGTCGGGATCCCAGCCCCAGCATTTT.

This clonotype has more than one count but fewer than ten. The chain carries TRBV19 and TRBJ2-7; 10 bases are a match to TRBD2. V lost 4 bases, J lost 1 base, and 13 bases stayed unmatched. This CDR3 contains 18 residues. CDR1 is LNHDA, CDR2 SQIVND, per germline (reference sequence). Here the CDR3 DNA reads TGTGCCAGTAGTAAAAGGAGTGCTAGCGGGAGTGGGTCCTACGAGCAGTACTTC. Its protein product is CASSKRSASGSGSYEQYF.

The chain carries TRBV7-9 and TRBJ1-1; D is unclear. CDR1 and CDR2 (germline): SEHNR, FQNEAQ (reference sequence). CDR3 length: 14 amino acids. Between the trimmed V and J ends, which lost 3 bases and 1 base, there was a span of 9 bases. In nucleotides, the CDR3 is TGTGCCAGCAGCTTTACTCAGCAGAACACTGAAGCTTTCTTT. Translating gives CASSFTQQNTEAFF. Complete variable domain (other parts from reference TRBV7-9 and TRBJ1-1): DTGVSQNPRHKITKRGQNVTFRCDPISEHNRLYWYRQTLGQGPEFLTYFQNEAQLEKSRLLSDRFSAERPKGSFSTLEIQRTEQGDSAMYLCASSFTQQNTEAFFGQGTRLTVV.

The V gene is TRBV20-1, the J gene TRBJ1-3; no definite D call. Trimming took off 2 bases at V and 8 bases at J, with 10 bases between the two ends. Germline CDR1 and CDR2: DFQATT and SNEGSKA (reference sequence). This CDR3 has 12 residues. The CDR3 DNA is TGCAGTGCTAGACTAGCGGGAGACACCATATATTTT. Protein: CSARLAGDTIYF.

This clonotype was picked up a small number of times. The gene calls are TRBV19 and TRBJ2-5, with 9 bases fitting TRBD2. The DNA end favors TRBJ2-7, so the J call may be wrong. The germline V gene has CDR1 LNHDA and CDR2 SQIVND (reference sequence). The CDR3 extends over 16 amino acids. The CDR3 DNA follows: TGTGCCAGTAGTATTGATCTAGCGGGACGATCCTACGAGCAGTACTTC. Translated, it gives CASSIDLAGRSYEQYF.

This sequence joins TRBV29-1 and TRBJ1-2, with D possibly being TRBD1 (5 bases). The CDR3 spans 11 residues. Trimming removed 3 bases from V and 8 bases from J, with 10 bases in between. The germline V gene encodes CDR1 SQVTM and CDR2 ANQGSEA. CDR3 sequence (DNA): TGCAGCGTTGATGGGGCGGAGGGCTACACCTTC. Its protein product is CSVDGAEGYTF.

This clonotype was recorded many times. This chain connects TRBV29-1 to TRBJ1-2; 8 nucleotides match TRBD1. With 6 bases clipped from V and 6 bases from J, the junction kept 0 bases outside the gene matches. CDR3 size: 10 residues. Germline CDR1 SQVTM, CDR2 ANQGSEA. CDR3 nucleotides: TGCAGCGTGGACAGGGATGGCTACACCTTC. Amino acids: CSVDRDGYTF.

This chain links TRBV7-6 with TRBJ1-4, with TRBD1 matching 11 bases. This CDR3 has 14 residues. V trimming: 8 bases; J trimming: 7 bases; junction bases outside the gene matches: 6. Germline CDR1 and CDR2: SGHVS and FNYEAQ. The CDR3 DNA is TGTGCCAGCTCAGTAGGGACAGGGGGTGAAAAACTGTTTTTT. As protein: CASSVGTGGEKLFF. Full variable domain (rest looked up from reference TRBV7-6 and TRBJ1-4): GAGVSQSPRYKVTKRGQDVALRCDPISGHVSLYWYRQALGQGPEFLTYFNYEAQQDKSGLPNDRFSAERPEGSISTLTIQRTEQRDSAMYRCASSVGTGGEKLFFGSGTQLSVL.

This clonotype was recorded a few times. The chain combines TRBV20-1 with TRBJ2-6; D uncertain. V lost 0 bases, J lost 0 bases, and 6 bases lay in between. CDR3 length: 15 residues. Germline values: CDR1 DFQATT, CDR2 SNEGSKA (reference sequence). This chain's CDR3 is CSARDIRSGANVLTF. The CDR3 nucleotides are TGCAGTGCTAGAGATATCCGCTCTGGGGCCAACGTCCTGACTTTC.

The chain joins TRBV29-1 to TRBJ2-7; 16 bases agree with TRBD2. Matching the DNA end better, TRBJ2-1 makes the J call doubtful. Germline lookup yields CDR1 SQVTM and CDR2 ANQGSEA. There are 16 residues in the CDR3. The CDR3 sequence is CSVETGTSGRAHEQFF. CDR3 bases: TGCAGCGTGGAGACCGGGACTAGCGGGAGGGCCCATGAGCAGTTCTTC.

A few counts support this clonotype. This chain joins TRBV9 and TRBJ2-7; 7 nucleotides match TRBD1. CDR1 SGDLS and CDR2 YYNGEE come from the germline V gene. The CDR3 extends over 15 amino acids. V was pared by 0 bases and J by 2 bases, with 5 bases of the junction left unmatched. The CDR3, as DNA: TGTGCCAGCAGCGTAGTAGCAGGGGGACCCTACGAGCAGTACTTC. Its translation is CASSVVAGGPYEQYF.

V gene TRBV7-8 combines with J gene TRBJ2-5, with 9 bases lining up with TRBD1. The J call may be incorrect, as the DNA end agrees better with TRBJ2-1. This CDR3 is 16 amino acids long. Per germline, CDR1 SGHVS and CDR2 FQNEAQ. CDR3 sequence: CASSGEQGASYNEQFF. Here the CDR3 DNA reads TGTGCCAGCAGTGGGGAACAGGGGGCGTCCTACAATGAGCAGTTCTTC.

This clonotype was observed many times. The chain uses TRBV7-3 and TRBJ2-5, with 8 bases matching TRBD1. V lost 5 bases to trimming and J lost 5 bases; unmatched junction nucleotides: 4. Germline assignment: CDR1 SGHTA and CDR2 FQGTGA. This CDR3 is 13 amino acids long. The CDR3 loop is CASSRTGWETQYF. CDR3 nucleotides: TGTGCCAGCAGCCGGACAGGGTGGGAGACCCAGTACTTC.

This clonotype has more than one count but fewer than ten. The rearrangement uses TRBV4-2 and TRBJ2-5, with D uncertain. Germline assignment: CDR1 LGHNA and CDR2 YNFKEQ. Trimming removed 4 bases from V and 0 bases from J, with 9 bases in between. This CDR3 has 14 residues. The CDR3 nucleotides are TGTGCCAGCAGCCTCGGACCCAACCAAGAGACCCAGTACTTC. Amino acid sequence: CASSLGPNQETQYF.

CDR3 DNA sequence: TGTGCCACCAGTGACTCCGGGACAAAGAACATCGAGCAGTACTTC. This translates into CATSDSGTKNIEQYF. The chain is built from TRBV24-1 and TRBJ2-7; tentative D call: TRBD1 (6 bases). Germline V lookup: CDR1 KGHDR, CDR2 SFDVKD. The CDR3 consists of 15 residues. V lost 4 bases and J lost 6, with 18 bases in between.

The J gene is TRBJ2-7, the V gene TRBV20-1, with D unclear. The CDR3 is 14 amino acids. Per germline, CDR1 DFQATT and CDR2 SNEGSKA (reference sequence). Deletions cut 4 bases from V and 3 bases from J, with 16 bases between. The CDR3 nucleotides read TGCAGTGCTAAGGACCCGGCTTGGGGCTACGAGCAGTACTTC. The encoded protein is CSAKDPAWGYEQYF.

The J gene is TRBJ1-5, the V gene TRBV29-1, with 9 bases fitting TRBD1. Germline CDR1 reads SQVTM; CDR2 reads ANQGSEA. V was clipped by 8 bases and J by 2 bases; unmatched bases: 7. The length of the CDR3 is 14 residues. The CDR3 nucleotides are TGCAGCAGCCTCAGGACAGGGGGCAATCAGCCCCAGCATTTT. The encoded protein is CSSLRTGGNQPQHF.

Notes on this clonotype: This may be a read error: a much more frequent sequence differs by one nucleotide. The chain employs TRBV7-9 and TRBJ2-7, with unresolved D. The CDR3 runs 13 residues. V was clipped by 1 base and J by 6 bases, with 10 bases between them. Per the germline V gene, CDR1 is SEHNR and CDR2 is FQNEAQ (reference sequence). CDR3 amino acids: CASSLEGITEQYF. Here the CDR3 DNA reads TGTGCCAGCAGCTTAGAGGGCATAACCGAGCAGTACTTC.